This entry is about one T cell receptor (beta chain). The antigen remains unidentified. Sequenced by immunoSEQ multiplex PCR; TCRdb stores in-frame clones only, minus some. The sample includes 65,000 to 90,000 clones, 83% seen only once; the top ten take more than 30%. These data are taken from a study of cytotoxic CD8 clonotypes in ibrutinib-treated CLL. As for the study in general: Among responders, about 25 were partial and 2 complete; after median roughly 70 months, roughly 14 stayed remitted and roughly 12 progressed. The study, taken as a whole, reports: Progressing patients had sampling times that differed from those of sustained-remission patients. Public clonotypes showed up rarely, and on treatment they shrank or held steady.

Between the trimmed V and J ends, which lost 0 bases and 6 bases, there was a span of 13 bases. In germline, CDR1 is SGHRS, CDR2 YFSETQ. The CDR3 spans 14 residues. The source is a human donor with chronic lymphocytic leukemia. Specimen: PBMCs, collected after 24 months of ibrutinib treatment. The chain employs TRBV5-1 and TRBJ2-7; D gene ambiguous. CDR3 DNA sequence: TGCGCCAGCAGCTTGGCACCGGGTGTTAGCGAGCAGTACTTC. This codes for CASSLAPGVSEQYF.